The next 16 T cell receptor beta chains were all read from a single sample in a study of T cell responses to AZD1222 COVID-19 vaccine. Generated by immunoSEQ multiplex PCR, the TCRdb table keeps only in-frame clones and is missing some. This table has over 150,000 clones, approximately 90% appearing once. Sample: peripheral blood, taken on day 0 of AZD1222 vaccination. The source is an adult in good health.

CDR3 amino acids: CATSTSLANYGYTF. The CDR3 nucleotides read TGTGCCACCAGCACTTCCCTTGCCAACTATGGCTACACCTTC. The chain has TRBV24-1 and TRBJ1-2, with no clear D. V was trimmed by 7 bases and J by 2 bases, leaving 13 bases between them. Germline V gives CDR1 KGHDR, CDR2 SFDVKD. The CDR3 covers 14 residues.

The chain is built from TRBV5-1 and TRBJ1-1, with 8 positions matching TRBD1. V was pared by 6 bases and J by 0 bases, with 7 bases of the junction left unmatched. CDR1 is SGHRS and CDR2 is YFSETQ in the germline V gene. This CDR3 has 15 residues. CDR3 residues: CASKKGGQVNTEAFF. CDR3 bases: TGCGCCAGCAAGAAAGGGGGACAGGTGAACACTGAAGCTTTCTTT.

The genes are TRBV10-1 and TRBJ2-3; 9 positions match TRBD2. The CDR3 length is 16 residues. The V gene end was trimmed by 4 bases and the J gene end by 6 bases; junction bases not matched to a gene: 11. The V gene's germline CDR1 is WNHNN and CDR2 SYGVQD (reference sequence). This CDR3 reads CASSAAVAGVRDTQYF. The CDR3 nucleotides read TGCGCCAGCAGTGCCGCCGTAGCGGGGGTTCGGGATACGCAGTATTTT.

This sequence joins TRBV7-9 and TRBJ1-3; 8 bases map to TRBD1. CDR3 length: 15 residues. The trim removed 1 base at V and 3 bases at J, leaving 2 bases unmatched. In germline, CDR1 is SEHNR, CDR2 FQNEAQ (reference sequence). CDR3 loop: CASSLVGQVGNTIYF. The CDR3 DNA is TGTGCCAGCAGCTTAGTGGGACAGGTTGGAAACACCATATATTTT.

CDR3 amino acids: CASRSERRLEKLFF. The CDR3 DNA follows: TGTGCCAGCAGATCCGAGAGGAGGCTTGAAAAACTGTTTTTT. V and J are TRBV2 and TRBJ1-4; D is uncertain. CDR3 size: 14 residues. V dropped 6 bases and J dropped 7 bases, with 15 bases sitting between them. The V gene's germline CDR1 is SNHLY and CDR2 FYNNEI.

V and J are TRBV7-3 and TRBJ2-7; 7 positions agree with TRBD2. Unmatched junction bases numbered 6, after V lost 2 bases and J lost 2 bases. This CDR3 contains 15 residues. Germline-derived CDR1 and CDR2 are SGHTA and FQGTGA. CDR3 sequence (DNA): TGTGCCAGCAGCTTACGGGGAGGGGTGACCTACGAGCAGTACTTC. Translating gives CASSLRGGVTYEQYF. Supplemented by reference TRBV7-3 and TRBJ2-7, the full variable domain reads GAGVSQTPSNKVTEKGKYVELRCDPISGHTALYWYRQSLGQGPEFLIYFQGTGAADDSGLPNDRFFAVRPEGSVSTLKIQRTERGDSAVYLCASSLRGGVTYEQYFGPGTRLTVT.

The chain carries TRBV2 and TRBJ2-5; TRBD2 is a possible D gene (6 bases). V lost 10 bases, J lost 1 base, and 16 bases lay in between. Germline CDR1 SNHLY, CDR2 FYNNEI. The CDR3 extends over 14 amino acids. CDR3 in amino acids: CAISERDSQETQYF. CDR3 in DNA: TGTGCCATCAGCGAGAGGGACTCCCAAGAGACCCAGTACTTC.

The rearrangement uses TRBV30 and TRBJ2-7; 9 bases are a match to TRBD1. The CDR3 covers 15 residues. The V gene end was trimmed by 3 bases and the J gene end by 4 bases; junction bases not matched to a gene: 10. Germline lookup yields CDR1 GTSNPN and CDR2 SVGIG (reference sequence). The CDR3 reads CAWSSHGQGNYEQYF. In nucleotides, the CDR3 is TGTGCCTGGAGCAGCCACGGACAGGGGAATTACGAGCAGTACTTC.

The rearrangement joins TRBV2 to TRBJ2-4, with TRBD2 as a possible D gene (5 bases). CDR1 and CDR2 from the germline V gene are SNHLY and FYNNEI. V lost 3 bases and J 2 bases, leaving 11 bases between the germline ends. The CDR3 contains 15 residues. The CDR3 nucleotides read TGTGCCAGCAGTGATTCGGGGTTACCCAAAAACATTCAGTACTTC. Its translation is CASSDSGLPKNIQYF.

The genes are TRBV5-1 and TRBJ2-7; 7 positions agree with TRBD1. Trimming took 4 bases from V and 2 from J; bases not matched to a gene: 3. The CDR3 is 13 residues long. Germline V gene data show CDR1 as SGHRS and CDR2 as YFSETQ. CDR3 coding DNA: TGCGCCAGCAGCGTGACAGGGACCTACGAGCAGTACTTC. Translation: CASSVTGTYEQYF.

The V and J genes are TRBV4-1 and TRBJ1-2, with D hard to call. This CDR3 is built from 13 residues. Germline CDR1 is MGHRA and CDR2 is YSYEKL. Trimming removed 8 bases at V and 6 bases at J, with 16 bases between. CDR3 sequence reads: CASPEGRLHGYTF. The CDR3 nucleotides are TGCGCCAGCCCCGAGGGTAGACTGCATGGCTACACCTTC.

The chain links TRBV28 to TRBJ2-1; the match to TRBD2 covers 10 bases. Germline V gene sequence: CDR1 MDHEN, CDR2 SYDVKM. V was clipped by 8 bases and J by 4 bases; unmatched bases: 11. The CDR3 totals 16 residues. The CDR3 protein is CASPPSGRRNYNEQFF. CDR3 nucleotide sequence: TGTGCCAGCCCCCCTAGCGGGAGACGGAATTACAATGAGCAGTTCTTC.

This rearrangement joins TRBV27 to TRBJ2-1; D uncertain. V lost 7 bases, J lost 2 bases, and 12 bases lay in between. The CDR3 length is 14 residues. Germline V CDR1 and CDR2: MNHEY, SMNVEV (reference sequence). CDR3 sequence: CASKPGQAYNEQFF. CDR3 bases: TGTGCCAGCAAACCGGGTCAGGCCTACAATGAGCAGTTCTTC.

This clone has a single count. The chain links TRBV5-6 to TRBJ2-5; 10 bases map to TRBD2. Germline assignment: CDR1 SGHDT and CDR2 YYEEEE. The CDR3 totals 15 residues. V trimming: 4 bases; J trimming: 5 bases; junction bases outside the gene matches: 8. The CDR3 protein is CASSIVSGGSETQYF. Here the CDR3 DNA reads TGTGCCAGCAGCATCGTTAGCGGGGGGTCGGAGACCCAGTACTTC.

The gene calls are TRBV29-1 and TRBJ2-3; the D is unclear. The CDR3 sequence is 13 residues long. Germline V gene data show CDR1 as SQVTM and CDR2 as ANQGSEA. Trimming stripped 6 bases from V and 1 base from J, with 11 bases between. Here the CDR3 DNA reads TGCAGCGTCAACCTCTTGGGCACAGATACGCAGTATTTT. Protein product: CSVNLLGTDTQYF.

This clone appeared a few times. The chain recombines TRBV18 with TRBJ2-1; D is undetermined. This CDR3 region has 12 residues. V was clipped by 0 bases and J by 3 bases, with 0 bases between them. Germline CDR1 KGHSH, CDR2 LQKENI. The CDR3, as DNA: TGTGCCAGCTCACCACCCTACAATGAGCAGTTCTTC. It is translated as CASSPPYNEQFF.